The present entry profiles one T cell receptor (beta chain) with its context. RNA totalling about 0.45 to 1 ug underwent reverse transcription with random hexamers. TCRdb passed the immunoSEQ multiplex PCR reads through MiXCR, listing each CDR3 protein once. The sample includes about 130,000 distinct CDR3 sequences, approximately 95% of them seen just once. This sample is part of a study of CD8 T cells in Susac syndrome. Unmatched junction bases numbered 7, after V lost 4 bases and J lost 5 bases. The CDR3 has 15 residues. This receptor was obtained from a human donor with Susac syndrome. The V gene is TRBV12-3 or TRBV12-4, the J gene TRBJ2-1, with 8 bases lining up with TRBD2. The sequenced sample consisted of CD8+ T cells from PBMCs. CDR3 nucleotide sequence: TGTGCCAGCAGTTCGTCTAGCGGGTTTGACAATGAGCAGTTCTTC. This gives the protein CASSSSSGFDNEQFF.